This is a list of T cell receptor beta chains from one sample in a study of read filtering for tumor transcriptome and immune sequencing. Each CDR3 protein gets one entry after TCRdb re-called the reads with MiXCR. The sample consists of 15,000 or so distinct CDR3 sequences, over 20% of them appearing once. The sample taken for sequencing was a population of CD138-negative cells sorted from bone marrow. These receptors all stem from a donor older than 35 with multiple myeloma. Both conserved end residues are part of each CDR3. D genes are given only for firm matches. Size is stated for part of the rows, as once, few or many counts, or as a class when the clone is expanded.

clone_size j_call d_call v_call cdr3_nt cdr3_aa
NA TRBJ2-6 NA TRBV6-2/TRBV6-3 TGTGCCAGCTTCGAGGGTCTGTTAGCTGGGGCCAACGTCCTGACTTTC CASFEGLLAGANVLTF
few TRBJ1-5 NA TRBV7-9 TGTGCCAGCAGCCTAGACAGCAATCAGCCCCAGCATTTT CASSLDSNQPQHF
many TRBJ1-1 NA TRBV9 TGTGCCAGCAGCCCCGAGGGGGGGTATTCCACTGAAGCTTTCTTT CASSPEGGYSTEAFF
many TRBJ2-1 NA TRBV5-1 TGCGCCAGCAGCTTGGCCATCCAGCGCAGCTCCTACAATGAGCAGTTCTTC CASSLAIQRSSYNEQFF
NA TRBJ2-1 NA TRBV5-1 TGCGCCAGCAGCTCTCTCTTGAGCGGATCGAACAATGAGCAGTTCTTC CASSSLLSGSNNEQFF
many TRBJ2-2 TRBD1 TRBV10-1 TGCGCCAGCAGTGGGGGACAGGGCGCGAACACCGGGGAGCTGTTTTTT CASSGGQGANTGELFF
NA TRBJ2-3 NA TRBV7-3 TGTGCCAGCAGCTTCCGGGCCCAGAGAGGTTTGCAGTATTTT CASSFRAQRGLQYF
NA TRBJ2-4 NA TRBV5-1 TGCGCCAGCAGCGCGAACCCACAGGGGACTAAAGCCAGCATTCAGTACTTC CASSANPQGTKASIQYF
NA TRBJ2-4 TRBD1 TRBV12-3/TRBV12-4 TGTGCCAGCAGTTCTTTCAGGGGGTTAACCAAAAACATTCAGTACTTC CASSSFRGLTKNIQYF
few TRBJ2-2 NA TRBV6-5 TGTGCCAGCAGTCGAACAATTAATCTGGCCGGGGAGCTGTTTTTT CASSRTINLAGELFF
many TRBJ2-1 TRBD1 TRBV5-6 TGTGCCAGCAGTAACGGACAGGGGAATGAGCAGTTCTTC CASSNGQGNEQFF
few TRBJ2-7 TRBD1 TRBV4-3 TGCGCCAGCAGCCAAACCTGGACAGGCCCGCTTCCCTACGAGCAGTACTTC CASSQTWTGPLPYEQYF
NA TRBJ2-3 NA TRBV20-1 TGCAGTGCGCCCGGGACGGCGACCGACTTGATGACGCAGTATTTT CSAPGTATDLMTQYF
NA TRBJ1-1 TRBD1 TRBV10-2 TGCGCCAGCACCCGACAGGGTGTAAGCACTGAAGCTTTCTTT CASTRQGVSTEAFF
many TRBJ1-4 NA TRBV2 TGTGCCAGCAGTCTCGACGCCGATGAAAAACTGTTTTTT CASSLDADEKLFF
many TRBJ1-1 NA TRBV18 TGTGCCAGCTCACCAGGCATGAACACTGAAGCTTTCTTT CASSPGMNTEAFF
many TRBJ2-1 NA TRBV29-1 TGCAGCGTTCTCTCCCGGGCGGGCAATGAGCAGTTCTTC CSVLSRAGNEQFF
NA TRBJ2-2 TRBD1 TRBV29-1 TGCAGCGTTTCCGGGACAGGGAATGAGTACACCGGGGAGCTGTTTTTT CSVSGTGNEYTGELFF
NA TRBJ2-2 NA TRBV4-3 TGCGCCAGCAGCCAAGTCGCTAGCCCGGACGCCGGGGAGCTGTCTTTT CASSQVASPDAGELSF
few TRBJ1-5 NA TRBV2 TGTGCCAGCAGTGAATCTATCGTGCAGCCCCAGCATTTT CASSESIVQPQHF
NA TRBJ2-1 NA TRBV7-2 TGTGCCAGCAGCCCGGACTCCAAGCAGTTCTTC CASSPDSKQFF
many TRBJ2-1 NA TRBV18 TGTGCCAGCTCACCCGCCGGGAGCTCCTACAATGAGCAGTTCTTC CASSPAGSSYNEQFF
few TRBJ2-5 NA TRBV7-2 TGTGCCAGCAGCTCGCCCCCTGAACAAGAGACCCAGTACTTC CASSSPPEQETQYF
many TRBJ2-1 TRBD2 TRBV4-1 TGCGCCAGCAGCCAAGAAATGGGAGGGCCAAACAATGAGCAGTTCTTC CASSQEMGGPNNEQFF